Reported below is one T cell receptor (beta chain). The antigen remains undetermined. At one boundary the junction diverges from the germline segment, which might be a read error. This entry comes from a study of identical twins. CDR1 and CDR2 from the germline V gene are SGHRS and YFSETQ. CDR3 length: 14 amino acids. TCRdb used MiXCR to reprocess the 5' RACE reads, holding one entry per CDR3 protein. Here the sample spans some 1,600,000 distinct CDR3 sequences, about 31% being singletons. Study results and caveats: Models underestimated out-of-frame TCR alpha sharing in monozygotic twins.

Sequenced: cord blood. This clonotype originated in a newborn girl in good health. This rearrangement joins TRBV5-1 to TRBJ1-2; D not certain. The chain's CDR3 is CAGSLRQANYGYTF. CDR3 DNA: TGCGCCGGCAGCTTGAGGCAGGCTAACTATGGCTACACCTTC.